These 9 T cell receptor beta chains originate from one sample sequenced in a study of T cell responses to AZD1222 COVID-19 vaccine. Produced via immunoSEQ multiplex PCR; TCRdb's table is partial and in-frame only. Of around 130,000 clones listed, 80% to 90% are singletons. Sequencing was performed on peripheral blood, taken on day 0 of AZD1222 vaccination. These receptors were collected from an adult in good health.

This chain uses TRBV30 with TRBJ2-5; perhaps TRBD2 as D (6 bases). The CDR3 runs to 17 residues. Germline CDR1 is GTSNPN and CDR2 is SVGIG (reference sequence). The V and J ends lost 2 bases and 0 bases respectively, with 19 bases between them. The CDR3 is CAWSTFIFRGDQETQYF. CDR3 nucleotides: TGTGCCTGGAGTACGTTCATTTTTCGCGGGGACCAAGAGACCCAGTACTTC.

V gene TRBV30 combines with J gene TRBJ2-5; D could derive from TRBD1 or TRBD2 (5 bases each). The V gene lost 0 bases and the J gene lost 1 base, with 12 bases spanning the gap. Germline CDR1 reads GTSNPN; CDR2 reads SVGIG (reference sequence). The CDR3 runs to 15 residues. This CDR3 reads CAWSVPGGPQETQYF. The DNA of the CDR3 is TGTGCCTGGAGTGTACCTGGGGGACCCCAAGAGACCCAGTACTTC.

The CDR3 sequence: CASSIAGTLYNEQFF. The DNA of the CDR3 is TGTGCCAGTAGTATAGCTGGGACACTCTACAATGAGCAGTTCTTC. The chain uses TRBV19 and TRBJ2-1, with D maybe TRBD1 (6 bases). Trimming left V 1 base short and J 3 bases short, with 10 bases between. From germline, CDR1 is LNHDA and CDR2 SQIVND (reference sequence). The CDR3 spans 15 residues.

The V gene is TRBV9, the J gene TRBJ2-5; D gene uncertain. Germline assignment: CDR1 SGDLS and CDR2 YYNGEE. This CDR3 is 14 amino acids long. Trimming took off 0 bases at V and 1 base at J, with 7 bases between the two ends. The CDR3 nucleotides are TGTGCCAGCAGCGTAGGAAACACCCAAGAGACCCAGTACTTC. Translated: CASSVGNTQETQYF.

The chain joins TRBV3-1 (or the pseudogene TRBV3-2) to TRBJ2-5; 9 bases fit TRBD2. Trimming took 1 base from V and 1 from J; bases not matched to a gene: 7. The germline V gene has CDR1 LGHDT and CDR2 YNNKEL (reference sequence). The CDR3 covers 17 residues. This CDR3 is CASSQGFRSGGQETQYF. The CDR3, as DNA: TGTGCCAGCAGCCAAGGATTTCGTAGCGGGGGCCAAGAGACCCAGTACTTC.

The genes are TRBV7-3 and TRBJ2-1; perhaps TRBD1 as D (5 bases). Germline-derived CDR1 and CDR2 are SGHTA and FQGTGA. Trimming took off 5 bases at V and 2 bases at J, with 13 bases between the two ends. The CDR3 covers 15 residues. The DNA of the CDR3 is TGTGCCAGCAGCCCCTTAGGGGCTACCTACAATGAGCAGTTCTTC. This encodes CASSPLGATYNEQFF.

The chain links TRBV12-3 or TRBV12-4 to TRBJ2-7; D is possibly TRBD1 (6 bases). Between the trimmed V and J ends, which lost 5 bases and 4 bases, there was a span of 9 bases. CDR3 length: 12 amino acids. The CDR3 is CASSTTGYEQYF. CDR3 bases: TGTGCCAGCAGTACCACAGGGTACGAGCAGTACTTC.

CDR3 sequence reads: CATSDIAGAYNEQFF. In DNA form, the CDR3 reads TGTGCCACCAGTGATATAGCGGGGGCATACAATGAGCAGTTCTTC. The chain uses TRBV24-1 and TRBJ2-1; 9 bases are a match to TRBD2. This CDR3 comprises 15 residues. V was clipped by 3 bases and J by 4 bases; unmatched bases: 3. Looked up from germline, CDR1 is KGHDR and CDR2 is SFDVKD.

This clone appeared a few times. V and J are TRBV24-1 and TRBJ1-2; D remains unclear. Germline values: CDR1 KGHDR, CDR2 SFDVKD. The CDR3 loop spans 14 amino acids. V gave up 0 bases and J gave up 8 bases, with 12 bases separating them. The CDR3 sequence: CATSDLDSQRGYTF. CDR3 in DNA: TGTGCCACCAGTGATTTGGACTCCCAACGGGGCTACACCTTC.